One T cell receptor beta chain is described in this entry. The sample originates from a study of blood T cell repertoires in COVID-19. The overall study: Samples of COVID-19 (acute and convalescent) were obtained from the United States, Italy and Spain.

In the original analysis: Estimated nucleated cell counts came from reference gene primer amplification. Method: immunoSEQ multiplex PCR; TCRdb's copy keeps in-frame clones and lacks some. The V and J calls and clone size come from that table; D and trimming were worked out from the DNA. The data contain about 68,000 clones, about 86% of them seen just once; the ten biggest clones take up under 1.5%. This CDR3 contains 14 residues. With 4 bases clipped from V and 4 bases from J, the junction kept 6 bases outside the gene matches. CDR1 and CDR2 (germline): KGHSH, LQKENI. Material for sequencing was peripheral blood. The chain carries TRBV18 and TRBJ1-1; the match to TRBD1 covers 7 bases. This sequence originates from a woman in her sixties or seventies with acute or convalescent COVID-19. Here the CDR3 DNA reads TGTGCCAGCTCACGACAGGGCTCGGGCACTGAAGCTTTCTTT. This sequence encodes CASSRQGSGTEAFF.